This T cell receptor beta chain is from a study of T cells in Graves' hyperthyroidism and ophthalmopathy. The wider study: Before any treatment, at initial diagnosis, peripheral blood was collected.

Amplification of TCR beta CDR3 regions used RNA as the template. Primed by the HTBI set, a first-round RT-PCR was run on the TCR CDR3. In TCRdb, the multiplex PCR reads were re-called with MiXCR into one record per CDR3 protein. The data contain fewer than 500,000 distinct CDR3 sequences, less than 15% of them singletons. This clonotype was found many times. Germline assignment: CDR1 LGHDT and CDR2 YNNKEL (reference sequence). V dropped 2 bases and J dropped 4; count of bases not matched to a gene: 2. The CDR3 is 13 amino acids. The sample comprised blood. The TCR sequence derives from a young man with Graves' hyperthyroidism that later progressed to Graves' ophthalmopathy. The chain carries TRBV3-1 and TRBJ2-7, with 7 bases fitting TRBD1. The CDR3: CASSQQGVYEQYF. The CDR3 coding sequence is TGTGCCAGCAGCCAACAGGGGGTATACGAGCAGTACTTC.